These 24 T cell receptor beta chains came from one sample sequenced in a study of T cell responses to AZD1222 COVID-19 vaccine. TCRdb keeps only in-frame clones here, not all; method: immunoSEQ multiplex PCR. The table shows roughly 190,000 clones, with over 90% occurring only once. The source material was peripheral blood, sampled on day 0 of AZD1222 vaccination. The receptor set was obtained from an adult in good health.

The chain's CDR3 is CASSQGEAGGSANYNEQFF. CDR3 sequence (DNA): TGCGCCAGCAGCCAAGGAGAGGCGGGGGGGTCGGCTAATTACAATGAGCAGTTCTTC. The gene calls are TRBV4-1 and TRBJ2-1, with 9 bases fitting TRBD2. The CDR3 is 19 amino acids. Germline V lookup: CDR1 MGHRA, CDR2 YSYEKL. J lost 4 bases, V lost 1 base, and 14 bases had no gene match.

The V gene is TRBV5-1, the J gene TRBJ1-2, with D unresolved. Trimming took 7 bases from V and 2 from J, leaving 12 bases between them. This CDR3 contains 13 residues. Germline loops: CDR1 SGHRS, CDR2 YFSETQ. The CDR3, as DNA: TGCGCCAGCTCCCAGGACGTCAACTATGGCTACACCTTC. Residues: CASSQDVNYGYTF.

The chain recombines TRBV18 with TRBJ1-3; D unresolved. Germline V gene lookup returns CDR1 KGHSH and CDR2 LQKENI. V lost 2 bases and J lost 0, with 11 bases in between. The CDR3 consists of 16 residues. The CDR3: CASSPTGRNSGNTIYF. CDR3 nucleotides: TGTGCCAGCTCACCAACCGGGAGAAACTCTGGAAACACCATATATTTT. The complete variable domain, with remaining parts taken from reference TRBV18 and TRBJ1-3, reads NAGVMQNPRHLVRRRGQEARLRCSPMKGHSHVYWYRQLPEEGLKFMVYLQKENIIDESGMPKERFSAEFPKEGPSILRIQQVVRGDSAAYFCASSPTGRNSGNTIYFGEGSWLTVV.

This rearrangement joins TRBV18 to TRBJ1-2, with a tentative D call TRBD1 (6 bases). Germline-derived CDR1 and CDR2 are KGHSH and LQKENI. This CDR3 has 14 residues. Between the trimmed V and J ends, which lost 2 bases and 5 bases, there was a span of 12 bases. CDR3 residues: CASSPGGDGYGYTF. CDR3 coding DNA: TGTGCCAGCTCACCAGGGGGCGATGGGTATGGCTACACCTTC. Full variable domain (missing parts from reference TRBV18 and TRBJ1-2): NAGVMQNPRHLVRRRGQEARLRCSPMKGHSHVYWYRQLPEEGLKFMVYLQKENIIDESGMPKERFSAEFPKEGPSILRIQQVVRGDSAAYFCASSPGGDGYGYTFGSGTRLTVV.

The chain combines TRBV27 with TRBJ2-6; the D call may be TRBD1 or TRBD2 (5 bases each). Germline V gene lookup returns CDR1 MNHEY and CDR2 SMNVEV (reference sequence). The CDR3 runs to 17 residues. V lost 4 bases, J lost 0 bases, and 13 bases lay in between. CDR3 sequence: CASSSRDGPSGANVLTF. As DNA, the CDR3 is TGTGCCAGCAGTTCCCGGGACGGGCCCTCTGGGGCCAACGTCCTGACTTTC.

The chain links TRBV4-2 to TRBJ1-5; D not certain. V lost 0 bases to trimming and J lost 6 bases, with 6 bases between them. Germline assignment: CDR1 LGHNA and CDR2 YNFKEQ. This CDR3 has 13 residues. The CDR3 bases are TGTGCCAGCAGCCAAGATATTGTTCAGCCCCAGCATTTT. Translating gives CASSQDIVQPQHF.

The rearrangement uses TRBV23-1 and TRBJ1-5, with a possible D match to TRBD1 (6 bases). TRBV23-1 is an ORF, with its function uncertain. V lost 2 bases and J 0 bases, leaving 26 bases between the germline ends. The CDR3 length is 21 residues. The CDR3 bases are TGCGCCAGCAGTCAAACTGGACCGACGATGGCAGGGGTATATAGCAATCAGCCCCAGCATTTT. It translates to CASSQTGPTMAGVYSNQPQHF.

The V and J genes are TRBV6-5 and TRBJ1-1; D call uncertain. The germline CDR1 and CDR2 sequences are MNHEY and SVGAGI. V lost 4 bases and J lost 5, with 11 bases in between. CDR3 length equals 13 residues. Written as DNA, the CDR3 is TGTGCCAGCAGTTCTCAGAGCGGAACTGAAGCTTTCTTT. Translation gives CASSSQSGTEAFF.

The chain joins TRBV28 to TRBJ1-2; TRBD1 might be the D (5 bases). This CDR3 comprises 15 residues. Germline CDR1 is MDHEN and CDR2 is SYDVKM. With 3 bases removed from V and 0 bases from J, the gap between germline ends came to 11 bases. CDR3 amino acids: CASSFWGGANYGYTF. The CDR3 DNA sequence: TGTGCCAGCAGTTTCTGGGGGGGGGCTAACTATGGCTACACCTTC.

This chain connects TRBV24-1 to TRBJ2-2; no clear D gene. The ends were cut back, 1 base at V and 6 bases at J, with 2 bases in the middle. The CDR3 totals 12 residues. The germline V gene encodes CDR1 KGHDR and CDR2 SFDVKD. CDR3 bases: TGTGCCACCAGTGATTTAGCCGGGGAGCTGTTTTTT. Its translation: CATSDLAGELFF.

V usage is TRBV3-1 (or the pseudogene TRBV3-2) and J usage is TRBJ1-6, with 9 bases aligning to TRBD1. Germline lookup yields CDR1 LGHDT and CDR2 YNNKEL (reference sequence). This CDR3 comprises 17 residues. The V gene end was trimmed by 7 bases and the J gene end by 2 bases; junction bases not matched to a gene: 9. The DNA of the CDR3 is TGTGCCAGCAACTCCGGGACAGGGAACCCCTATAATTCACCCCTCCACTTT. It codes for CASNSGTGNPYNSPLHF.

On this clone: One junction end does not reproduce the germline sequence, and a read error may be involved. This chain uses TRBV7-9 with TRBJ1-4; D is unclear. CDR3 length equals 15 residues. Germline values: CDR1 SEHNR, CDR2 FQNEAQ (reference sequence). The CDR3 region is CASSWGRVLGEKLYF. The CDR3 region has the DNA TGTGCCAGCAGCTGGGGAAGGGTACTGGGCGAAAAACTGTATTTT.

J is TRBJ2-1 and V is TRBV15, with 8 bases aligning to TRBD1. The germline V gene has CDR1 LNHNV and CDR2 YYDKDF (reference sequence). CDR3 size: 15 residues. V shed 3 bases and J 4 bases; nucleotides not matched to a gene: 5. CDR3 in DNA: TGTGCCACCAGCAGTCCGGGACAGGTGTACAATGAGCAGTTCTTC. This sequence encodes CATSSPGQVYNEQFF.

The gene calls are TRBV11-2 and TRBJ1-3; no clear D. The CDR3 is 17 amino acids. V was shortened by 5 bases and J by 0 bases, with 17 bases between the two germline ends. CDR1 is SGHAT, CDR2 FQNNGV, per germline. CDR3 region: CASSPRGTGNSGNTIYF. The CDR3 DNA sequence: TGTGCCAGCAGCCCAAGAGGTACCGGGAACTCTGGAAACACCATATATTTT. Variable domain in full (rest from reference TRBV11-2 and TRBJ1-3): EAGVAQSPRYKIIEKRQSVAFWCNPISGHATLYWYQQILGQGPKLLIQFQNNGVVDDSQLPKDRFSAERLKGVDSTLKIQPAKLEDSAVYLCASSPRGTGNSGNTIYFGEGSWLTVV.

The rearrangement joins TRBV12-5 to TRBJ1-3; D uncertain. The CDR3 has 12 residues. Germline CDR1 reads LGHNT; CDR2 reads FRNRAP. V shed 7 bases and J shed 0 bases, with 4 bases lying between them. CDR3 sequence: CASAHSGNTIYF. The CDR3 DNA reads TGTGCTAGTGCCCACTCTGGAAACACCATATATTTT. Complete variable domain (other parts from reference TRBV12-5 and TRBJ1-3): DARVTQTPRHKVTEMGQEVTMRCQPILGHNTVFWYRQTMMQGLELLAYFRNRAPLDDSGMPKDRFSAEMPDATLATLKIQPSEPRDSAVYFCASAHSGNTIYFGEGSWLTVV.

The chain carries TRBV2 and TRBJ2-7, with 11 positions matching TRBD1. The CDR3 contains 14 residues. J was trimmed by 3 bases and V by 6 bases; bases with no gene match: 4. Germline V gene sequence: CDR1 SNHLY, CDR2 FYNNEI. In DNA form, the CDR3 reads TGTGCCAGCAGCACCGGGACAGGGGGCTACGAGCAGTACTTC. Translating gives CASSTGTGGYEQYF.

The chain links TRBV6-5 to TRBJ2-2; D is possibly TRBD1 (6 bases). Germline-derived CDR1 and CDR2 are MNHEY and SVGAGI. V was trimmed by 6 bases and J by 7 bases, leaving 15 bases between them. The CDR3 is 14 residues long. The CDR3 nucleotides are TGTGCCAGCAGACCTCAGGGGAGTTTCGGGGAGCTGTTTTTT. It translates to CASRPQGSFGELFF.

This chain connects TRBV5-5 to TRBJ1-2, with TRBD1 matching over 8 bases. Germline CDR1 reads SGHKS; CDR2 reads YYEKEE (reference sequence). Losses at the gene ends were 4 bases for V and 5 bases for J; bases not matched to a gene: 7. The CDR3 is made up of 14 amino acids. Written as DNA, the CDR3 is TGTGCCAGCAGCGCGGACAGGGCGGCGTATGGCTACACCTTC. Its translation: CASSADRAAYGYTF. Complete variable domain (other parts from reference TRBV5-5 and TRBJ1-2): DAGVTQSPTHLIKTRGQQVTLRCSPISGHKSVSWYQQVLGQGPQFIFQYYEKEERGRGNFPDRFSARQFPNYSSELNVNALLLGDSALYLCASSADRAAYGYTFGSGTRLTVV.

The gene calls are TRBV6-5 and TRBJ1-2; no firm D call. Germline-derived CDR1 and CDR2 are MNHEY and SVGAGI. The CDR3 has 15 residues. The ends were cut back, 1 base at V and 3 bases at J, with 12 bases in the middle. CDR3 sequence: CASSYWTDSHYGYTF. CDR3 sequence (DNA): TGTGCCAGCAGTTACTGGACGGATTCCCACTATGGCTACACCTTC.

The chain has TRBV10-1 and TRBJ1-2, with D uncertain. The CDR3 consists of 12 residues. The V gene lost 0 bases and the J gene lost 9 bases, with 8 bases spanning the gap. The germline V gene has CDR1 WNHNN and CDR2 SYGVQD (reference sequence). CDR3 bases: TGCGCCAGCAGTGAGTCCCAGGTGAGCTACACCTTC. It yields the protein CASSESQVSYTF.

The chain employs TRBV29-1 and TRBJ1-4, with D maybe TRBD1 (6 bases). V was pared by 7 bases and J by 8 bases, with 17 bases between. The CDR3 is 13 amino acids. Germline values: CDR1 SQVTM, CDR2 ANQGSEA. CDR3 residues: CSAEGGTNEKLFF. The CDR3 DNA follows: TGCAGCGCCGAAGGGGGGACGAACGAAAAACTGTTTTTT.

The chain recombines TRBV29-1 with TRBJ2-7, with unresolved D. The length of the CDR3 is 13 residues. V lost 3 bases, J lost 2 bases, and 11 bases lay in between. CDR1 and CDR2 (germline): SQVTM, ANQGSEA. CDR3 DNA sequence: TGCAGCGTTGAGGGAAGAGGCCCCTACGAGCAGTACTTC. Amino acid sequence: CSVEGRGPYEQYF.

V usage is TRBV27 and J usage is TRBJ1-5; the D gene is possibly TRBD1 (6 bases). The length of the CDR3 is 15 residues. Germline V gene lookup returns CDR1 MNHEY and CDR2 SMNVEV (reference sequence). V was trimmed by 0 bases and J by 7 bases, leaving 13 bases between them. The CDR3 loop reads CASSLSGGAGQPQHF. The CDR3 coding sequence is TGTGCCAGCAGTTTATCGGGGGGGGCTGGACAGCCCCAGCATTTT.

This chain connects TRBV29-1 to TRBJ1-2; the D is unclear. Trimming pared 6 bases from V and 8 bases from J, leaving 16 bases between. The germline V gene encodes CDR1 SQVTM and CDR2 ANQGSEA. CDR3 size: 12 residues. The CDR3, as DNA: TGCAGCGTAGACCGCGAAGGGAGAGGCTACACCTTC. Protein sequence: CSVDREGRGYTF.